The clone carrying this T cell receptor beta chain was found many times. The sample is drawn from a study of low-dose radiotherapy and immunotherapy resistance in tumors. Whole-study context: The fractionation for Cohort 1 was 0.5 Gy per fraction every 2 weeks, totaling 6.5 Gy. The treatment that patients received was intravenous nivolumab 240 mg every two weeks plus ipilimumab 1 mg/kg every six weeks.

Priming of first-strand cDNA relied on TRAV- and TRBV-specific primers (covering alpha and beta chains). Using a constant-region primer together with a V-primer adapter, TCRs were subjected to approximately 20 PCR cycles of amplification. Amplifying the isolated mRNA was done by in vitro transcription. TCRdb analysed the reads with MiXCR anew, one entry per CDR3 protein. Among 60,000 or so distinct CDR3 sequences, roughly 23% were seen once, and the ten largest hold roughly 6.7%. Time point in this sample: after trial treatment. Regarding treatment: LDRT plus nivolumab, ipilimumab, low-dose cyclophosphamide and aspirin (RACIN trial). The receptor was derived from a male donor with prostate cancer. Material: PBMCs, obtained after low-dose radiotherapy plus immunotherapy.

The CDR3 DNA follows: TGTGCCAGCAGGCCAACCCGGGCCTCAGGCAGGGATGGCTACACCTTC. It translates to CASRPTRASGRDGYTF. This chain uses TRBV27 with TRBJ1-2; D is possibly TRBD1 (5 bases). This CDR3 is built from 16 residues. Trimming cost V 6 bases and J 6 bases, with 23 bases left between them. Germline V lookup: CDR1 MNHEY, CDR2 SMNVEV (reference sequence).